The clone carrying this T cell receptor (beta chain) has at least ten counts. Trimming removed 4 bases from V and 0 bases from J, with 9 bases in between. The germline CDR1 and CDR2 sequences are SGHTA and FQGNSA. CDR3 length: 14 amino acids. MiXCR was run by TCRdb on the 5' RACE reads, yielding one entry per CDR3 protein. The sample lists over 35,000 distinct CDR3 sequences, around 4.5% occurring once. The data were taken from a study of neurological immune-mediated disorders. The V call is TRBV7-2, the J call TRBJ1-2; D call uncertain. This sequence originates from a woman between 55 and 75 years old with multiple sclerosis. Source material: PBMCs. The CDR3 DNA is TGTGCCAGCAGCTCTACAAGATCTAACTATGGCTACACCTTC. Its translation: CASSSTRSNYGYTF.